This entry describes one T cell receptor beta chain. Its antigen is still unknown. Assay: immunoSEQ multiplex PCR; the TCRdb copy retains only in-frame clones and omits some. The data hold more than 85,000 clones, with about 79% observed a single time. These data originate in a study of OX40 agonist ivuxolimab in advanced cancers. Study details: Ivuxolimab doses were 0.01, 0.1, 0.3, 1.5, 3 or 10 mg/kg every 2 weeks.

Blood got drawn at baseline, again on cycle 4 day 1, and then on cycle 7 day 1. The study, taken as a whole, reports: Some patients without response likewise showed low normalized clonal expansion.

CDR1 is SEHNR, CDR2 FQNEAQ, per germline (reference sequence). Trimming left V 4 bases short and J 4 bases short, with 5 bases between. The CDR3 totals 11 residues. This clonotype was obtained from an adult with an advanced solid tumor such as melanoma, head and neck, liver or kidney cancer. V and J are TRBV7-9 and TRBJ2-7; D is undetermined. The specimen was CD4+ or CD8+ T cells sorted from blood, collected in a trial of the OX40 agonist ivuxolimab. In DNA form, the CDR3 reads TGTGCCAGCAGCTCGAGATACGAGCAGTACTTC. Translation: CASSSRYEQYF.